This T cell receptor beta chain was sequenced in a study of technical replicates of blood from a few donors. Sequenced by immunoSEQ multiplex PCR; TCRdb stores in-frame clones only, minus some. The sample shows tens of thousands of clones, approximately 97% of them seen only once. The V end was cut by 5 bases, the J end by 4 bases, with 12 bases between. This CDR3 is 14 amino acids long. Germline V lookup: CDR1 MNHNS, CDR2 SASEGT. The source is a human donor in good health. Sequenced: T cells isolated from PBMCs. The V call is TRBV6-1, the J call TRBJ1-5, with D maybe TRBD1 (6 bases). The CDR3 region has the DNA TGTGCCAGCAGTTGGGGGCAGTTTAATCAGCCCCAGCATTTT. Translated, it gives CASSWGQFNQPQHF.